The rows below give T cell receptor beta chains drawn from one sample of a study of a mutant IDH1 vaccine in newly diagnosed glioma. Profiled with immunoSEQ multiplex PCR; TCRdb holds only in-frame clones, not every one. The table includes around 89,000 clones, around 82% detected once. Sequences were derived from PBMCs, sampled from a glioma patient treated with radiotherapy, temozolomide or both. Receptors originate from a woman between 45 and 65 years old with glioma. The CDR3 runs from the conserved cysteine through the conserved F or W. The D gene is left open where the match is weak. Only some rows state a clone size, as once, few, many or a class for expanded clones.

TRBV19	TRBJ1-2	-	TRBD1	CASSTGTDANYGYTF	TGTGCCAGTAGTACCGGGACAGATGCTAACTATGGCTACACCTTC
TRBV19	TRBJ1-1	-	TRBD1	CASSIGTGFSNTEAFF	TGTGCCAGTAGTATAGGGACAGGGTTTTCGAACACTGAAGCTTTCTTT
TRBV5-1	TRBJ2-1	-	-	CASSLAGLARNNEQFF	TGCGCCAGCAGCTTGGCCGGGCTAGCGAGAAACAATGAGCAGTTCTTC
TRBV7-8	TRBJ2-5	-	TRBD2	CASSITTRLAGQETQYF	TGTGCCAGCAGTATTACTACGCGACTAGCGGGGCAAGAGACCCAGTACTTC
TRBV27	TRBJ1-2	few	-	CASSLHRGGGYTF	TGTGCCAGCAGTTTACATCGGGGAGGCGGCTACACCTTC
TRBV4-2	TRBJ1-2	-	-	CASSQEFGVGGYTF	TGTGCCAGCAGCCAAGAATTCGGGGTGGGCGGCTACACCTTC
TRBV27	TRBJ1-5	-	-	CASSSPFSNQPQHF	TGTGCCAGCAGTTCTCCATTTAGCAATCAGCCCCAGCATTTT
TRBV4-2	TRBJ1-3	-	-	CASSQDRGSGNTIYF	TGTGCCAGCAGCCAAGACAGGGGCTCTGGAAACACCATATATTTT
TRBV6-5	TRBJ2-5	-	TRBD1	CASSRGQGQTQYF	TGTGCCAGCAGCCGCGGACAGGGCCAGACCCAGTACTTC
TRBV7-2	TRBJ1-1	-	-	CASSLYPRTVKNTEAFF	TGTGCCAGCAGCCTCTACCCGCGGACGGTCAAGAACACTGAAGCTTTCTTT
TRBV7-2	TRBJ2-7	-	-	CASLEEGHEQYF	TGTGCCAGCCTCGAGGAGGGACACGAGCAGTACTTC
TRBV11-3	TRBJ2-2	-	-	CASSARDGATGELFF	TGTGCCAGCAGCGCCCGGGACGGCGCGACCGGGGAGCTGTTTTTT
TRBV21-1	TRBJ2-7	-	-	CASSKRWVLAGGPHEQYF	TGTGCCAGCAGCAAAAGATGGGTACTAGCGGGGGGGCCCCACGAGCAGTACTTC
TRBV6-6	TRBJ2-7	-	-	CASSFSYEQYF	TGTGCCAGCAGTTTTAGCTACGAGCAGTACTTC
TRBV6-5	TRBJ1-2	-	-	CASGDNNNYGYTF	TGTGCCAGCGGGGACAACAACAACTATGGCTACACCTTC
TRBV28	TRBJ1-5	-	-	CASSLRGQPQHF	TGTGCCAGCAGTTTAAGGGGTCAGCCCCAGCATTTT
TRBV5-1	TRBJ2-5	-	TRBD2	CASSPSGGKETQYF	TGCGCCAGCAGCCCTAGCGGGGGGAAGGAGACCCAGTACTTC
TRBV11-3	TRBJ2-1	-	-	CASSLKRTYNEQFF	TGTGCCAGCAGCTTAAAAAGGACCTACAATGAGCAGTTCTTC